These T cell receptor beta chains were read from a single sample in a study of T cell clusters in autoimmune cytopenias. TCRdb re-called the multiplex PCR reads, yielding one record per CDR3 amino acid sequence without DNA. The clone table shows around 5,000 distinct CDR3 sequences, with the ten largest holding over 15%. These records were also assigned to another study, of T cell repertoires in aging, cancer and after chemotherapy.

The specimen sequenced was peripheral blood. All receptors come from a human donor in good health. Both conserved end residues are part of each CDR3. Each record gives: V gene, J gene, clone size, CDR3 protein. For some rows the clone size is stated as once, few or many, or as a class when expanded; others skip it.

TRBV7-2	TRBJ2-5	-	CASTPHQGGQETQYF
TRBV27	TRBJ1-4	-	CASSYTGALGKLFF
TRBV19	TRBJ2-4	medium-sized	CASSSTGNKNIQYF
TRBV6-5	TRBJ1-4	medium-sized	CASQGANEKLFF
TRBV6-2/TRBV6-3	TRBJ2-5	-	CASNGGTIQETQYF
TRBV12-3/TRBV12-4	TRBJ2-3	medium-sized	CASSSLGSTDTQYF
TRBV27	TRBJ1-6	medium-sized	CASLSLGLNSPLHF
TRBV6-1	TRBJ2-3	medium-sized	CASSDSAGGDTDTQYF
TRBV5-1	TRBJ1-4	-	CASSLVGGPEEKLFF
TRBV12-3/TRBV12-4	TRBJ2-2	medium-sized	CASRGQGVGYTGELFF
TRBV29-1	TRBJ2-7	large	CSVLSPGQADYEQYF
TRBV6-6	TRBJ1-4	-	CASTSGTGGEKLFF
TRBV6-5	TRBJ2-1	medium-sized	CASSYSPAGAGNEQFF
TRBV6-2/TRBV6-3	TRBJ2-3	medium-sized	CASSYRLRGTRTSGRTDTQYF
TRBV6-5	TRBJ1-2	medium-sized	CASSYSRDWGYTF
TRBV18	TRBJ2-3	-	CASSPVMQGWTDTQYF
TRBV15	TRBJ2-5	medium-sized	CATSRDQTGGWKTQYF
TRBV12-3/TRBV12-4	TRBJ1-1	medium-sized	CASRRTTEAFF
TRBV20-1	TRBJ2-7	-	CSAREDRVHEQYF
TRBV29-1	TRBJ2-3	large	CSVDSPSVPDTQYF
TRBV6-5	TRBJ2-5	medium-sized	CASRQGSVGTQYF
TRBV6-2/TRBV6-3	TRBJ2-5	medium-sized	CASKGGGLGETQYF
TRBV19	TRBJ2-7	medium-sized	CASSSRRDADEQYF
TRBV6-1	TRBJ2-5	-	CASSPATRLVGFQETQYF
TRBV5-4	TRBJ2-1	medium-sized	CASSLGQESNEQFF
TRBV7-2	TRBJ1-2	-	CASSWAMEGSHYGYTF
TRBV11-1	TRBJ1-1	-	CASSQGGQMNTEAFF
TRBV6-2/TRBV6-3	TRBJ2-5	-	CASNGERGRRYQETQYF
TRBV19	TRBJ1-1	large	CASSRAGTNTEAFF
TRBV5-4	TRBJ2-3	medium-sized	CASSKQGGDTQYF
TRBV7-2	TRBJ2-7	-	CASSLGQGLYEQYF
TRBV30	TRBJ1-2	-	CAWASGHGYTF
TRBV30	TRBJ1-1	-	CAWSKQGGTEAFF
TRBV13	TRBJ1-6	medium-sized	CASSLGGGKISPLHF
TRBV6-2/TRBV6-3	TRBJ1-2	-	CASSSSNYGYTF
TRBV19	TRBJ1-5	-	CASSIRGNQPQHF
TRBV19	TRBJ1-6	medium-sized	CASNPRGYGSPLHF
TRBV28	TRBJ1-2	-	CASSTGGGGYGYTF
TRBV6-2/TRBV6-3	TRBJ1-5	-	CASSYSEGQPQHF
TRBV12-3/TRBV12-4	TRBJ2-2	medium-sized	CASSVGGTTGELFF
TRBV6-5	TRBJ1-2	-	CASSRPSYLQGGGYTF
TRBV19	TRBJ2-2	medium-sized	CASSTPRGGKNTGELFF
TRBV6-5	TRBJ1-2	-	CASSYDTQGGLGYTF
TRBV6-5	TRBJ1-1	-	CASRKYSTEAFF